Presented here are 20 T cell receptor beta chains from one specimen sequenced in a study of blood T cell repertoires in COVID-19. Measured with immunoSEQ multiplex PCR; TCRdb has only the in-frame clones, and not every one. The top ten clones hold approximately 13% of a sample with approximately 180,000 clones, about 83% of them seen once. The sample comprised peripheral blood. The source of these receptors is a woman in her seventies with COVID-19, enrolled during active disease.

The chain combines TRBV30 with TRBJ2-1; 10 bases fit TRBD1. V dropped 4 bases and J dropped 4; count of bases not matched to a gene: 4. Germline CDR1 is GTSNPN and CDR2 is SVGIG (reference sequence). The CDR3 totals 14 residues. The CDR3 loop reads CAWNPGQGYNEQFF. The CDR3 DNA is TGTGCCTGGAACCCGGGACAGGGGTACAATGAGCAGTTCTTC.

V is TRBV4-1 and J is TRBJ2-7, with 9 bases identical to TRBD1. From germline, CDR1 is MGHRA and CDR2 YSYEKL. V was pared by 3 bases and J by 4 bases, with 7 bases of the junction left unmatched. This CDR3 region has 15 residues. CDR3 coding DNA: TGCGCCAGCAGCCAGCCGGGACAGGGAGGTTACGAGCAGTACTTC. As protein: CASSQPGQGGYEQYF.

The CDR3, as DNA: TGCAGTGCTAGTGGGGGGGGCGATGGCTACACCTTC. This encodes CSASGGGDGYTF. The chain couples TRBV20-1 to TRBJ1-2, with TRBD1 as a possible D gene (6 bases). This CDR3 is built from 12 residues. The V end was cut by 3 bases, the J end by 6 bases, with 11 bases between. Germline V lookup: CDR1 DFQATT, CDR2 SNEGSKA (reference sequence).

The V gene is TRBV14, the J gene TRBJ2-7; a weak D match, TRBD1 (6 bases). CDR3 length equals 16 residues. Trimming cost V 4 bases and J 3 bases, with 19 bases left between them. Germline V gives CDR1 SGHDN, CDR2 FVKESK. CDR3 sequence: CASSLQGYRAIYEQYF. The CDR3, as DNA: TGTGCCAGCAGCCTACAAGGATACAGGGCAATCTACGAGCAGTACTTC.

In this sample, this clone turned up once. The chain has TRBV4-2 and TRBJ2-2; D might be TRBD2 (6 bases). V lost 5 bases and J lost 6, with 19 bases in between. CDR3 length: 16 amino acids. Germline CDR1 LGHNA, CDR2 YNFKEQ. The CDR3 DNA sequence: TGTGCCAGCAGCGAGTCTCGGGAGCCGTTTGCCGGGGAGCTGTTTTTT. Translated: CASSESREPFAGELFF.

The chain uses TRBV5-5 and TRBJ2-1; possibly TRBD1 for D (6 bases). Trimming took off 5 bases at V and 5 bases at J, with 14 bases between the two ends. This CDR3 has 14 residues. CDR1 and CDR2 from the germline V gene are SGHKS and YYEKEE (reference sequence). As DNA, the CDR3 is TGTGCCAGCAGGTCTTATTCAGGGGACAATGAGCAGTTCTTC. Protein: CASRSYSGDNEQFF.

The rearrangement joins TRBV19 to TRBJ2-4; TRBD1 matches at 8 bases. Germline V gene sequence: CDR1 LNHDA, CDR2 SQIVND (reference sequence). V trimming: 9 bases; J trimming: 0 bases; junction bases outside the gene matches: 1. The CDR3 totals 13 residues. The CDR3 DNA is TGTGCCAGCGGACAGGGAGCCAAAAACATTCAGTACTTC. Translation gives CASGQGAKNIQYF.

This chain links TRBV28 with TRBJ1-4; TRBD1 aligns across 12 bases. The CDR3 totals 14 residues. Trimming cost V 5 bases and J 7 bases; bases outside gene matches: 2. The germline V gene encodes CDR1 MDHEN and CDR2 SYDVKM. In DNA, the CDR3 is TGTGCCAGCAGTGGGACAGGGGGCGGTGAAAAACTGTTTTTT. Translation: CASSGTGGGEKLFF. The complete variable domain, with remaining parts taken from reference TRBV28 and TRBJ1-4, reads DVKVTQSSRYLVKRTGEKVFLECVQDMDHENMFWYRQDPGLGLRLIYFSYDVKMKEKGDIPEGYSVSREKKERFSLILESASTNQTSMYLCASSGTGGGEKLFFGSGTQLSVL.

The genes are TRBV10-3 and TRBJ2-5, with 12 bases lining up with TRBD1. Germline V gene lookup returns CDR1 ENHRY and CDR2 SYGVKD. Trimming cost V 3 bases and J 5 bases; bases outside gene matches: 10. CDR3 length: 17 amino acids. The CDR3 sequence is CAISESGQGASAETQYF. The DNA for the CDR3 is TGTGCCATCAGTGAATCGGGACAGGGGGCGTCTGCGGAGACCCAGTACTTC.

The chain has TRBV30 and TRBJ2-2; TRBD1 might be the D (6 bases). Germline CDR1 and CDR2: GTSNPN and SVGIG (reference sequence). V was clipped by 3 bases and J by 1 base, with 9 bases between them. The CDR3 runs 14 residues. CDR3 nucleotide sequence: TGTGCCTGGAGCGGACAGATGAACACCGGGGAGCTGTTTTTT. Translated, it gives CAWSGQMNTGELFF.

The gene calls are TRBV7-9 and TRBJ2-7; D gene unclear. The CDR3 is made up of 14 amino acids. CDR1 is SEHNR and CDR2 is FQNEAQ in the germline V gene (reference sequence). The V end was cut by 3 bases, the J end by 0 bases, with 9 bases between. The CDR3 region is CASSLSESSYEQYF. The CDR3 region has the DNA TGTGCCAGCAGCTTGAGCGAAAGCTCCTACGAGCAGTACTTC.

V usage is TRBV2 and J usage is TRBJ1-1; 7 bases map to TRBD1. This CDR3 region has 15 residues. The V gene end was trimmed by 6 bases and the J gene end by 4 bases; junction bases not matched to a gene: 11. Germline CDR1 is SNHLY and CDR2 is FYNNEI. In nucleotides, the CDR3 is TGTGCCAGCAGCAAGGGACAGCGGGGGCTCACTGAAGCTTTCTTT. Translation gives CASSKGQRGLTEAFF.

The V gene is TRBV6-5, the J gene TRBJ1-4; 7 nucleotides align to TRBD1. After removal of 6 bases from V and 7 bases from J, the junction contained 2 bases not matched to a gene. There are 12 residues in the CDR3. Germline CDR1 MNHEY, CDR2 SVGAGI. The CDR3 loop reads CASSRDSEKLFF. CDR3 in DNA: TGTGCCAGCAGCCGGGACAGTGAAAAACTGTTTTTT.

The chain is built from TRBV14 and TRBJ2-7; 8 bases agree with TRBD2. V shed 1 base and J 4 bases; nucleotides not matched to a gene: 12. CDR3 length: 17 residues. Germline V gene data show CDR1 as SGHDN and CDR2 as FVKESK. The CDR3 DNA reads TGTGCCAGCAGCCAAGGGCAGGTAGCGGGAAATTTTTACGAGCAGTACTTC. Translating it yields CASSQGQVAGNFYEQYF.

The CDR3 is CASSLAGKSSTDTQYF. CDR3 bases: TGTGCCAGCAGCTTAGCAGGCAAATCTAGCACAGATACGCAGTATTTT. The V call is TRBV5-4, the J call TRBJ2-3; D remains ambiguous. The germline CDR1 and CDR2 sequences are SGHNT and YYREEE (reference sequence). V lost 2 bases and J 0 bases, leaving 13 bases between the germline ends. The CDR3 loop spans 16 amino acids.

The rearrangement uses TRBV19 and TRBJ1-1; TRBD1 is a possible D gene (5 bases). V lost 4 bases, J lost 1 base, and 19 bases lay in between. Germline assignment: CDR1 LNHDA and CDR2 SQIVND (reference sequence). This CDR3 spans 17 amino acids. CDR3 sequence (DNA): TGTGCCAGTAGTACCACCCTCGGTCGGGGGAGGAACACTGAAGCTTTCTTT. Its protein product is CASSTTLGRGRNTEAFF. Drawing the rest from reference TRBV19 and TRBJ1-1, the complete variable domain is DGGITQSPKYLFRKEGQNVTLSCEQNLNHDAMYWYRQDPGQGLRLIYYSQIVNDFQKGDIAEGYSVSREKKESFPLTVTSAQKNPTAFYLCASSTTLGRGRNTEAFFGQGTRLTVV.

The chain is built from TRBV7-8 and TRBJ2-7, with D possibly being TRBD1 (5 bases). V was shortened by 5 bases and J by 2 bases, with 16 bases between the two germline ends. Per germline, CDR1 SGHVS and CDR2 FQNEAQ. There are 15 residues in the CDR3. The CDR3 region has the DNA TGTGCCAGCAGCCGAACTACAGGAAACACCTACGAGCAGTACTTC. It specifies CASSRTTGNTYEQYF.

To note about this clone: Distinct nucleotide sequences in the sample also encode this CDR3. The rearrangement uses TRBV12-3 or TRBV12-4 and TRBJ1-3; no firm D call. Deletions cut 5 bases from V and 0 bases from J, with 5 bases between. CDR3 length: 13 amino acids. The CDR3 loop is CASSLSSGNTIYF. CDR3 sequence (DNA): TGTGCCAGCAGTCTGAGCTCTGGAAACACCATATATTTT.

The V gene is TRBV19, the J gene TRBJ1-5, with 9 bases identical to TRBD1. The CDR3 runs to 16 residues. Germline values: CDR1 LNHDA, CDR2 SQIVND (reference sequence). V shed 4 bases, J shed 6 bases, and the junction held 10 bases outside the gene matches. The CDR3 DNA is TGTGCCAGTAGTAAAACGGTGACAGGGGGTAGTCAGCCCCAGCATTTT. Amino acid sequence: CASSKTVTGGSQPQHF.

The chain is built from TRBV9 and TRBJ1-2; D gene ambiguous. Germline lookup yields CDR1 SGDLS and CDR2 YYNGEE. This CDR3 has 16 amino acids. V gave up 0 bases and J gave up 4 bases, with 16 bases separating them. Written as DNA, the CDR3 is TGTGCCAGCAGCGTAGCTACTGAGGGTTCTCGCTATGGCTACACCTTC. Its protein is CASSVATEGSRYGYTF. Full variable domain (rest looked up from reference TRBV9 and TRBJ1-2): DSGVTQTPKHLITATGQRVTLRCSPRSGDLSVYWYQQSLDQGLQFLIQYYNGEERAKGNILERFSAQQFPDLHSELNLSSLELGDSALYFCASSVATEGSRYGYTFGSGTRLTVV.